The 3 T cell receptor beta chains given below trace back to one sample, sequenced in a study of T cells in Graves' hyperthyroidism and ophthalmopathy. RNA transcripts were the template for amplifying TCR beta CDR3 regions. The TCR CDR3 first-round RT-PCR relied on the HTBI primer set. Via MiXCR, TCRdb re-called the multiplex PCR reads, giving one row per CDR3 protein. The table shows nearly 600,000 distinct CDR3 sequences, with approximately 15% occurring only once. Sequencing was carried out using blood. Source of these receptors: a young woman with Graves' hyperthyroidism that later progressed to Graves' ophthalmopathy.

This clonotype has at least ten counts. V usage is TRBV28 and J usage is TRBJ1-2, with TRBD1 matching 8 bases. This CDR3 has 15 amino acids. Germline V gives CDR1 MDHEN, CDR2 SYDVKM. Unmatched junction bases numbered 5, after V lost 1 base and J lost 4 bases. The CDR3 sequence: CASSLYQGAFYGYTF. DNA for the CDR3: TGTGCCAGCAGTTTATACCAGGGGGCGTTCTATGGCTACACCTTC.

The sample holds many counts of this clonotype. The chain couples TRBV15 to TRBJ1-2; D is possibly TRBD1 (5 bases). V lost 0 bases, J lost 0 bases, and 8 bases lay in between. Germline-derived CDR1 and CDR2 are LNHNV and YYDKDF (reference sequence). The CDR3 spans 15 residues. CDR3 coding DNA: TGTGCCACCAGCAGAGACAGGGAGACTAACTATGGCTACACCTTC. Translating it yields CATSRDRETNYGYTF.

This clonotype showed up many times. The chain couples TRBV20-1 to TRBJ2-3; D is perhaps TRBD1 or TRBD2 (5 bases each). The CDR3 spans 12 residues. V shed 5 bases and J shed 4 bases, with 10 bases lying between them. Germline CDR1 and CDR2: DFQATT and SNEGSKA (reference sequence). The CDR3 DNA reads as TGCAGTGCTCCAGGGAGTTCAGATACGCAGTATTTT. This encodes CSAPGSSDTQYF.